Listed here are 23 T cell receptor beta chains from one sample, sequenced in a study of early T cells in non-severe SARS-CoV-2 infection. TCRdb re-called the 5' RACE reads through MiXCR, storing one row per CDR3 protein. Of roughly 46,000 distinct CDR3 sequences listed, about 5.3% were seen once; the top ten hold about 5%. The input for sequencing was whole blood, taken at baseline. These receptors came from an adult who was a healthcare worker with PCR-confirmed SARS-CoV-2 infection or an uninfected control (not recorded which).

This clonotype was observed at least ten times. The chain is built from TRBV7-3 and TRBJ2-5; D is perhaps TRBD1 (7 bases). The CDR3 is 15 amino acids. Trimming removed 4 bases from V and 1 base from J, with 13 bases in between. Germline V gene lookup returns CDR1 SGHTA and CDR2 FQGTGA. The CDR3 sequence: CASSSAGQPQETQYF. For the CDR3, the DNA is TGTGCCAGCAGCTCCGCGGGACAGCCCCAAGAGACCCAGTACTTC. Variable domain in full (rest from reference TRBV7-3 and TRBJ2-5): GAGVSQTPSNKVTEKGKYVELRCDPISGHTALYWYRQSLGQGPEFLIYFQGTGAADDSGLPNDRFFAVRPEGSVSTLKIQRTERGDSAVYLCASSSAGQPQETQYFGPGTRLLVL.

V is TRBV7-8 and J is TRBJ1-1; 7 bases line up with TRBD1. This CDR3 is 14 amino acids long. Trimming at V came to 5 bases and at J to 3 bases, leaving 6 bases not matched to a gene. CDR1 is SGHVS and CDR2 is FQNEAQ in the germline V gene. DNA for the CDR3: TGTGCCAGCAGCGCACTACAGGGGTACACTGAAGCTTTCTTT. Its protein is CASSALQGYTEAFF.

This clonotype occurred many times. This chain uses TRBV20-1 with TRBJ1-5, with 10 nucleotides matching TRBD1. This CDR3 contains 16 residues. Germline V gene lookup returns CDR1 DFQATT and CDR2 SNEGSKA (reference sequence). After removal of 2 bases from V and 7 bases from J, the junction contained 11 bases not matched to a gene. CDR3: CSARPLDRGLGQPQHF. For the CDR3, the DNA is TGCAGTGCTAGACCCCTGGACAGGGGGTTGGGACAGCCCCAGCATTTT.

Here the CDR3 reads CASRLTGGRNTEAFF. The CDR3 nucleotides read TGTGCCAGTAGATTGACAGGGGGACGGAACACTGAAGCTTTCTTT. The chain has TRBV19 and TRBJ1-1; 9 bases align to TRBD1. Germline-derived CDR1 and CDR2 are LNHDA and SQIVND (reference sequence). Trimming cost V 6 bases and J 1 base; bases outside gene matches: 6. The CDR3 runs 15 residues.

This clonotype has ten or more counts. The chain combines TRBV29-1 with TRBJ2-5, with TRBD2 matching over 7 bases. Germline V gives CDR1 SQVTM, CDR2 ANQGSEA. The CDR3 consists of 12 residues. Trimming removed 7 bases from V and 2 bases from J; junction bases left unmatched: 4. CDR3 nucleotides: TGCAGCGCGGTCGGGGGGCAAGAGACCCAGTACTTC. Translating gives CSAVGGQETQYF.

This clonotype was counted ten times or more. The J gene is TRBJ2-5, the V gene TRBV4-1; the D is unclear. The germline V gene has CDR1 MGHRA and CDR2 YSYEKL. V shed 1 base and J shed 4 bases, with 7 bases lying between them. This CDR3 is 13 amino acids long. Here the CDR3 reads CASSQAARETQYF. The CDR3 bases are TGCGCCAGCAGCCAAGCGGCTCGAGAGACCCAGTACTTC.

The table lists this clonotype with a few counts. The CDR3 nucleotides are TGTGCCAGCAGCTCGACTAGCACAGATACGCAGTATTTT. Residues: CASSSTSTDTQYF. The V call is TRBV7-9, the J call TRBJ2-3, with unresolved D. V lost 4 bases, J lost 0 bases, and 5 bases lay in between. Germline V CDR1 and CDR2: SEHNR, FQNEAQ (reference sequence). The CDR3 runs 13 residues.

This clonotype was counted at least ten times. The J gene is TRBJ2-1, the V gene TRBV4-1; 7 positions match TRBD2. Germline V lookup: CDR1 MGHRA, CDR2 YSYEKL. The ends lost 4 bases at V and 0 bases at J; junction bases unmatched: 9. This CDR3 region has 17 residues. CDR3 sequence reads: CASSPGVAGSSYNEQFF. DNA for the CDR3: TGCGCCAGCAGCCCTGGGGTAGCGGGCAGCTCCTACAATGAGCAGTTCTTC.

This clonotype was seen a few times. This chain uses TRBV5-4 with TRBJ2-3; D is possibly TRBD1 or TRBD2 (5 bases each). The germline CDR1 and CDR2 sequences are SGHNT and YYREEE (reference sequence). This CDR3 region has 15 residues. Deletions cut 0 bases from V and 1 base from J, with 9 bases between. CDR3 sequence: CASSLDTGRTDTQYF. Here the CDR3 DNA reads TGTGCCAGCAGCTTGGATACGGGGCGCACAGATACGCAGTATTTT.

This clonotype came up many times. The chain couples TRBV5-1 to TRBJ2-1; no clear D gene. Germline CDR1 reads SGHRS; CDR2 reads YFSETQ. This CDR3 region has 15 residues. The V and J ends lost 4 bases and 0 bases respectively, with 11 bases between them. The CDR3: CASSPPADSYNEQFF. The CDR3 bases are TGCGCCAGCAGCCCCCCTGCGGACTCCTACAATGAGCAGTTCTTC.

In its sample, this clonotype was seen many times. The V gene is TRBV7-9, the J gene TRBJ2-7, with a weak D call TRBD2 (6 bases). The CDR3 length is 12 residues. Germline CDR1 and CDR2: SEHNR and FQNEAQ (reference sequence). Deletions cut 8 bases from V and 3 bases from J, with 11 bases between. CDR3 DNA: TGTGCCAGCGGCTCGGGGGACTACGAGCAGTACTTC. This gives the protein CASGSGDYEQYF.

This clonotype was seen a handful of times. The chain joins TRBV4-1 to TRBJ2-7; no clear D. The length of the CDR3 is 14 residues. CDR1 and CDR2 (germline): MGHRA, YSYEKL. Trimming took 4 bases from V and 4 from J, leaving 14 bases between them. The CDR3 protein is CASSRTILIYEQYF. Written as DNA, the CDR3 is TGCGCCAGCAGCCGTACTATACTGATATACGAGCAGTACTTC.

This clonotype was picked up many times. The gene calls are TRBV29-1 and TRBJ2-1; 13 bases are a match to TRBD2. CDR3 length: 18 amino acids. V lost 0 bases, J lost 0 bases, and 5 bases stayed unmatched. Germline CDR1 SQVTM, CDR2 ANQGSEA. The DNA of the CDR3 is TGCAGCGTTGAAGATTGGGGACTAGCGGGGAGCTCCTACAATGAGCAGTTCTTC. Translated: CSVEDWGLAGSSYNEQFF.

This clonotype was detected ten times or more. The rearrangement links TRBV19 to TRBJ1-4; no definite D call. This CDR3 has 15 amino acids. Germline V gene lookup returns CDR1 LNHDA and CDR2 SQIVND (reference sequence). Trimming stripped 5 bases from V and 0 bases from J, with 10 bases between. Written as DNA, the CDR3 is TGTGCCAGTAGTGCCACAAGTGCAACTAATGAAAAACTGTTTTTT. It encodes CASSATSATNEKLFF. The full variable domain, completed using reference TRBV19 and TRBJ1-4, is DGGITQSPKYLFRKEGQNVTLSCEQNLNHDAMYWYRQDPGQGLRLIYYSQIVNDFQKGDIAEGYSVSREKKESFPLTVTSAQKNPTAFYLCASSATSATNEKLFFGSGTQLSVL.

About this clonotype itself: Just one base apart from a much larger clone, this may be a read error. This chain uses TRBV28 with TRBJ2-3; D possibly corresponds to TRBD1 (6 bases). CDR3 length equals 13 residues. Germline loops: CDR1 MDHEN, CDR2 SYDVKM. Trimming took 8 bases from V and 10 from J, leaving 19 bases between them. The CDR3 region is CASGSGTIPAQYF. In nucleotides, the CDR3 is TGTGCCAGCGGTTCCGGGACAATTCCTGCGCAGTATTTT.

This clonotype was detected ten times or more. The V and J genes are TRBV12-3 or TRBV12-4 and TRBJ2-7, with a possible D match to TRBD1 (5 bases). The CDR3 spans 13 residues. The V end lost 4 bases, the J end lost 3 bases, and 10 bases lay between the germline ends. DNA of the CDR3: TGTGCCAGCAGTTCCGGACACCGCTACGAGCAGTACTTC. It encodes CASSSGHRYEQYF.

This clonotype was counted many times. This chain links TRBV2 with TRBJ2-5; D tentatively fits TRBD1 or TRBD2 (6 bases each). V was trimmed by 2 bases and J by 2 bases, leaving 9 bases between them. Germline V gene data show CDR1 as SNHLY and CDR2 as FYNNEI. The CDR3 is 14 amino acids. CDR3 residues: CASSEQGRQETQYF. Here the CDR3 DNA reads TGTGCCAGCAGTGAACAGGGGAGGCAAGAGACCCAGTACTTC.

This clonotype was counted at least ten times. This chain uses TRBV5-1 with TRBJ2-1, with 10 bases matching TRBD2. The V and J ends lost 0 bases and 9 bases, in that order; junction bases with no gene match: 6. The CDR3 is 15 amino acids. Looked up from germline, CDR1 is SGHRS and CDR2 is YFSETQ. The CDR3 here is CASSLVVAGGGEQFF. The CDR3 nucleotides read TGCGCCAGCAGCTTGGTGGTAGCGGGAGGTGGTGAGCAGTTCTTC.

This clonotype was recorded at least ten times. The gene calls are TRBV28 and TRBJ2-7, with D possibly being TRBD2 (6 bases). V dropped 6 bases and J dropped 6 bases, with 12 bases sitting between them. Germline V lookup: CDR1 MDHEN, CDR2 SYDVKM. The length of the CDR3 is 12 residues. CDR3 nucleotide sequence: TGTGCCAGCAGAACGGGGGATAGCGAGCAGTACTTC. It encodes CASRTGDSEQYF.

This clonotype was seen repeatedly, ten times or more. This chain connects TRBV5-1 to TRBJ2-3; tentative D call: TRBD2 (6 bases). Trimming took off 1 base at V and 4 bases at J, with 13 bases between the two ends. The germline V gene encodes CDR1 SGHRS and CDR2 YFSETQ. The CDR3 contains 15 residues. The CDR3 loop reads CASSLTGSPPDTQYF. The CDR3 coding sequence is TGCGCCAGCAGCTTGACCGGGAGCCCGCCAGATACGCAGTATTTT.

This clonotype was counted at least ten times. The chain uses TRBV7-3 and TRBJ2-2; perhaps TRBD1 as D (6 bases). CDR1 is SGHTA and CDR2 is FQGTGA in the germline V gene. The CDR3 extends over 15 amino acids. The ends were cut back, 4 bases at V and 0 bases at J, with 9 bases in the middle. CDR3 nucleotides: TGTGCCAGCAGCTGGACAGACGCGAACACCGGGGAGCTGTTTTTT. Protein sequence: CASSWTDANTGELFF.

This clonotype was recorded many times. CDR3 loop: CSVVADTGLRGYTF. Here the CDR3 DNA reads TGCAGCGTTGTCGCCGACACCGGTTTGAGGGGCTACACCTTC. V gene TRBV29-1 combines with J gene TRBJ1-2; D is ambiguous. Trimming pared 4 bases from V and 8 bases from J, leaving 20 bases between. The germline gives CDR1 SQVTM, CDR2 ANQGSEA. The length of the CDR3 is 14 residues.

This clonotype was detected many times. The rearrangement joins TRBV6-6 to TRBJ2-3, with D uncertain. The CDR3 is 12 amino acids. Germline CDR1 reads MNHNY; CDR2 reads SVGAGI (reference sequence). V was clipped by 6 bases and J by 3 bases, with 7 bases between them. The CDR3 here is CASRPLTDTQYF. CDR3 bases: TGTGCCAGCAGACCTTTAACAGATACGCAGTATTTT.